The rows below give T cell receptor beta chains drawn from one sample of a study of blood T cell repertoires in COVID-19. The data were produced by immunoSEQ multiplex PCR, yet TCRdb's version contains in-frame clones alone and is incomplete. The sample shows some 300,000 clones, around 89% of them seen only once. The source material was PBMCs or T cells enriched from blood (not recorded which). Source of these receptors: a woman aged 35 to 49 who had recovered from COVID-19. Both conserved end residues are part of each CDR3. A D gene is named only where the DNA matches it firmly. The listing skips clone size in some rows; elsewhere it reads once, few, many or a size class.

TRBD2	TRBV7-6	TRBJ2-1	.	CASSPSRAGGPRDEQFF	TGTGCCAGCAGCCCCTCTAGAGCGGGGGGGCCGAGGGATGAGCAGTTCTTC
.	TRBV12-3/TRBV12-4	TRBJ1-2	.	CASSFTGISGYTF	TGTGCCAGCAGTTTTACCGGGATTAGTGGCTACACCTTC
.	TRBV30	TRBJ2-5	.	CAWSPRETQYF	TGTGCCTGGAGTCCCCGGGAGACCCAGTACTTC
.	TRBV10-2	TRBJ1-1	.	CASSERGSEAFF	TGCGCCAGCAGTGAGAGGGGGTCTGAAGCTTTCTTT
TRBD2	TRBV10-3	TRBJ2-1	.	CAISDPTSGIPNEQFF	TGTGCCATCAGTGACCCCACTAGCGGGATCCCCAATGAGCAGTTCTTC
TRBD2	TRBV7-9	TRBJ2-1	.	CASSLGGLAGASYNEQFF	TGTGCCAGCAGCTTAGGGGGACTAGCGGGAGCGTCCTACAATGAGCAGTTCTTC
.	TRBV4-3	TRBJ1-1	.	CASSQDPGKNTEAFF	TGCGCCAGCAGCCAAGATCCGGGGAAGAACACTGAAGCTTTCTTT
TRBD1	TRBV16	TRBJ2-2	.	CASSQSRLWTGDTGELFF	TGTGCCAGCAGCCAATCTCGTCTTTGGACAGGGGACACCGGGGAGCTGTTTTTT
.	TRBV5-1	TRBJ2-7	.	CASSLVGPGTPYEQYF	TGCGCCAGCAGCTTGGTTGGACCCGGGACTCCCTACGAGCAGTACTTC
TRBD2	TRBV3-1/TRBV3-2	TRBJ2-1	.	CASSQDFGTSGRGEQFF	TGTGCCAGCAGCCAAGATTTTGGGACTAGCGGGAGGGGTGAGCAGTTCTTC
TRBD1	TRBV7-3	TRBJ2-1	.	CASSAGTGAYNEQFF	TGTGCCAGCAGCGCCGGGACAGGGGCCTACAATGAGCAGTTCTTC
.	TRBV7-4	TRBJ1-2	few	CASSLTWGPYTF	TGTGCCAGCAGCCTAACATGGGGCCCCTACACCTTC
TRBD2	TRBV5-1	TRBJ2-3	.	CASSGRGTSGSPDTQYF	TGCGCCAGCAGCGGGCGGGGGACTAGCGGGAGTCCAGATACGCAGTATTTT
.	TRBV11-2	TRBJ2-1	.	CASSLGLLNNEQFF	TGTGCCAGCAGCTTAGGGTTACTTAACAATGAGCAGTTCTTC
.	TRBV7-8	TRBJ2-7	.	CASSSSTSPAYEQYF	TGTGCCAGCAGCTCGTCGACTAGTCCCGCCTACGAGCAGTACTTC
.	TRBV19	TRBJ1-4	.	CASSITGWEDEKLFF	TGTGCCAGTAGTATAACAGGGTGGGAAGATGAAAAACTGTTTTTT
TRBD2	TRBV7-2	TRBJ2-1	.	CASSVSGGEYNEQFF	TGTGCCAGCAGCGTTAGCGGGGGGGAATACAATGAGCAGTTCTTC
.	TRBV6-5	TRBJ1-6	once	CASSYVSANSPLHF	TGTGCCAGCAGTTACGTCAGCGCTAATTCACCCCTCCACTTT
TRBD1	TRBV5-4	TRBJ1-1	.	CASRRQGVNTEAFF	TGTGCCAGCAGAAGACAGGGGGTGAACACTGAAGCTTTCTTT
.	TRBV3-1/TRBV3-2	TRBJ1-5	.	CASSRAGVGQPQHF	TGTGCCAGCAGCCGCGCGGGGGTTGGACAGCCCCAGCATTTT
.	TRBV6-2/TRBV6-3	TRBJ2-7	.	CASSYSIDSTSEYF	TGTGCCAGCAGTTACTCAATTGACTCCACGTCGGAGTACTTC
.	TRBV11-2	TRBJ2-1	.	CASSMPLSGYNEQFF	TGTGCCAGCAGCATGCCTTTGAGCGGCTACAATGAGCAGTTCTTC
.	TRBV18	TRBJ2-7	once	CASSRAGVNEQYF	TGTGCCAGCTCACGGGCAGGGGTAAACGAGCAGTACTTC
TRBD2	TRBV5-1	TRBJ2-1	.	CASSSIISGIDNEQFF	TGCGCCAGCAGCTCCATAATTAGCGGGATTGACAATGAGCAGTTCTTC
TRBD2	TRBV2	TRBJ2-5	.	CASSPDGPSGGAGETQYF	TGTGCCAGCAGCCCCGACGGGCCTAGCGGGGGGGCGGGAGAGACCCAGTACTTC
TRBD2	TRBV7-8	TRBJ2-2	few	CASSRLAGAGTGELFF	TGTGCCAGCAGCCGACTGGCGGGAGCGGGCACCGGGGAGCTGTTTTTT
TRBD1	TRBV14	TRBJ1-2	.	CASSQVGTGEDLLGNGYTF	TGTGCCAGCAGCCAAGTTGGAACAGGGGAAGATCTTCTGGGGAATGGCTACACCTTC
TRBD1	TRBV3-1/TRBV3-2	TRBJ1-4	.	CASSQGDRGYNEKLFF	TGTGCCAGCAGCCAAGGGGACAGGGGGTATAATGAAAAACTGTTTTTT
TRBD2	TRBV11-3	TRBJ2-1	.	CASTNLGLVGGQFF	TGTGCCAGCACCAACTTGGGACTAGTGGGCGGGCAGTTCTTC
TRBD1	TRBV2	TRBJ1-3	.	CASSVYRGSGNTIYF	TGTGCCAGCAGTGTTTACAGGGGGTCTGGAAACACCATATATTTT
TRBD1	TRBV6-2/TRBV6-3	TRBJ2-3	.	CASSYGTGGAPDTQYF	TGTGCCAGCAGTTACGGGACAGGGGGCGCCCCAGATACGCAGTATTTT
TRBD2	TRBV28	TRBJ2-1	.	CASSMTSGGLYNEQFF	TGTGCCAGCAGCATGACTAGCGGGGGGTTATACAATGAGCAGTTCTTC
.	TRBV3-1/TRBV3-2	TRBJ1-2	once	CASSQDLRADGYTF	TGTGCCAGCAGCCAAGATCTGAGGGCGGATGGCTACACCTTC
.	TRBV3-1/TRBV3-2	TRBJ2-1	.	CASSHPEGSGSSSYNEQFF	TGTGCCAGCAGCCATCCCGAGGGTAGCGGAAGTAGCTCCTACAATGAGCAGTTCTTC